The 20 T cell receptor beta chains presented below share a single source sample, sequenced in a study of blood T cell repertoires in COVID-19. Measured with immunoSEQ multiplex PCR; TCRdb has only the in-frame clones, and not every one. Of around 150,000 clones listed, 80% to 90% were seen once; the top ten hold about 9.3%. The sample comprised peripheral blood. The receptor source for this set is a woman aged 65 to 85 with COVID-19, enrolled during active disease.

This clone was observed once. V is TRBV7-9 and J is TRBJ1-1; D is uncertain. The CDR3 is 12 amino acids. V was cut by 1 base and J by 7 bases, with 7 bases left in between. Germline V gene sequence: CDR1 SEHNR, CDR2 FQNEAQ (reference sequence). This CDR3 is CASSLVDGEAFF. The CDR3 region has the DNA TGTGCCAGCAGCTTAGTAGATGGTGAAGCTTTCTTT.

The V call is TRBV30, the J call TRBJ1-2; TRBD1 might be the D (5 bases). V lost 0 bases to trimming and J lost 6 bases, with 8 bases between them. This CDR3 is 12 amino acids long. The germline gives CDR1 GTSNPN, CDR2 SVGIG (reference sequence). CDR3 in DNA: TGTGCCTGGAGTGTAGTGGGGCATGGCTACACCTTC. Its protein is CAWSVVGHGYTF.

J is TRBJ2-2 and V is TRBV28, with 12 bases identical to TRBD1. Looked up from germline, CDR1 is MDHEN and CDR2 is SYDVKM. V was clipped by 7 bases and J by 8 bases; unmatched bases: 11. The CDR3 runs 16 residues. The chain's CDR3 is CASTFSGTGGRGELFF. CDR3 nucleotide sequence: TGTGCCAGCACCTTTTCCGGGACAGGGGGCAGGGGGGAGCTGTTTTTT.

V and J are TRBV5-5 and TRBJ2-7, with TRBD1 identical over 9 bases. The germline CDR1 and CDR2 sequences are SGHKS and YYEKEE (reference sequence). V lost 0 bases and J lost 3; bases outside the gene matches: 4. The CDR3 is 15 amino acids. The CDR3: CASSLGGTGSYEQYF. The CDR3 DNA sequence: TGTGCCAGCAGCTTGGGCGGGACAGGGAGCTACGAGCAGTACTTC.

This sequence joins TRBV5-4 and TRBJ2-3, with 15 bases that match TRBD2. This CDR3 spans 18 amino acids. CDR1 is SGHNT and CDR2 is YYREEE in the germline V gene (reference sequence). V shed 0 bases, J shed 4 bases, and the junction held 6 bases outside the gene matches. As DNA, the CDR3 is TGTGCCAGCAGCTTGGGGGGGACTAGCGGGGGGCCCCCAGATACGCAGTATTTT. It codes for CASSLGGTSGGPPDTQYF.

Here the CDR3 DNA reads TGTGCCAGCTCGGGACAGGGGAACTCCTATAATTCACCCCTCCACTTT. As protein: CASSGQGNSYNSPLHF. The chain couples TRBV2 to TRBJ1-6; 10 bases agree with TRBD1. CDR3 length: 16 amino acids. V was pared by 8 bases and J by 0 bases, with 4 bases of the junction left unmatched. Germline assignment: CDR1 SNHLY and CDR2 FYNNEI.

The J gene is TRBJ1-3, the V gene TRBV28; D is uncertain. The CDR3 has 16 residues. Germline V gene sequence: CDR1 MDHEN, CDR2 SYDVKM. V lost 3 bases, J lost 0 bases, and 12 bases lay in between. Here the CDR3 reads CASSFTQAYSGNTIYF. The CDR3 coding sequence is TGTGCCAGCAGTTTTACTCAGGCTTACTCTGGAAACACCATATATTTT.

This clone was seen once. J is TRBJ1-2 and V is TRBV28, with TRBD1 as a possible D gene (6 bases). This CDR3 has 15 residues. In germline, CDR1 is MDHEN, CDR2 SYDVKM. V was pared by 5 bases and J by 6 bases, with 19 bases between. This chain's CDR3 is CASSPDWGGAHGYTF. Written as DNA, the CDR3 is TGTGCCAGCAGTCCCGATTGGGGGGGGGCCCATGGCTACACCTTC.

A note on this clone: The sample contains more than one DNA sequence encoding this CDR3. The chain is built from TRBV5-4 and TRBJ2-3, with TRBD2 matching 8 bases. The CDR3 runs to 16 residues. Germline V gene sequence: CDR1 SGHNT, CDR2 YYREEE (reference sequence). V lost 0 bases, J lost 0 bases, and 3 bases stayed unmatched. CDR3 DNA: TGTGCCAGCAGCTTGGACGGCGGGGGGAGCACAGATACGCAGTATTTT. Residues: CASSLDGGGSTDTQYF.

A word on this clone: At one of its ends the junction is not consistent with the germline gene, which may arise from a read error. The CDR3, as DNA: TGTGCCAGCAGGTACTCCCGGGAACGAACCGGAAACACCATATATTTT. This encodes CASRYSRERTGNTIYF. V and J are TRBV6-5 and TRBJ1-3, with D hard to call. CDR1 and CDR2 (germline): MNHEY, SVGAGI. The CDR3 sequence is 16 residues long.

The chain links TRBV12-2 to TRBJ1-4. TRBV12-2 is noted as a pseudogene. CDR3 length equals 17 residues. CDR3 protein: CASRCPSYIATNEKLFF. The DNA of the CDR3 is TGTGCAAGTCGCTGCCCCTCCTATATTGCAACTAATGAAAAACTGTTTTTT.

The V gene is TRBV5-6, the J gene TRBJ2-5; 7 nucleotides line up with TRBD1. This CDR3 is 16 amino acids long. Germline trimming cut 6 bases from V and 1 base from J; bases unmatched to any gene: 12. Germline V lookup: CDR1 SGHDT, CDR2 YYEEEE. CDR3 coding DNA: TGTGCCAGCAACCGCAGTCCGGGACAGATCCAAGAGACCCAGTACTTC. Encoded protein: CASNRSPGQIQETQYF.

CDR3 DNA: TGTGCCAGCAGCCAGGTCGGCGGGGGGGCAGGTGAGCAGTTCTTC. It yields the protein CASSQVGGGAGEQFF. The chain couples TRBV7-9 to TRBJ2-1; TRBD2 aligns across 9 bases. The CDR3 sequence is 15 residues long. CDR1 and CDR2 from the germline V gene are SEHNR and FQNEAQ (reference sequence). V lost 5 bases and J lost 9; bases outside the gene matches: 11.

As for this clone: A junction end diverges from the germline sequence, so it may reflect a read error. CDR3: CASSLARSGGQPKIANTEAFF. The CDR3 region has the DNA TGTGCCAGCAGCCTAGCTAGGTCAGGCGGACAGCCTAAAATTGCGAACACTGAAGCTTTCTTT. The chain employs TRBV7-2 and TRBJ1-1; a possible D gene is TRBD1 (6 bases). From germline, CDR1 is SGHTA and CDR2 FQGNSA. There are 21 residues in the CDR3.

J is TRBJ2-7 and V is TRBV11-2, with 9 bases that match TRBD1. CDR3 size: 16 residues. V lost 3 bases, J lost 5 bases, and 11 bases stayed unmatched. CDR1 and CDR2 from the germline V gene are SGHAT and FQNNGV. The CDR3 here is CASSLRTGQGLDEQYF. CDR3 nucleotides: TGTGCCAGCAGCTTGAGAACGGGACAGGGTTTGGACGAGCAGTACTTC.

This chain links TRBV3-1 (or the pseudogene TRBV3-2) with TRBJ2-3; TRBD2 agrees at 10 bases. Germline lookup yields CDR1 LGHDT and CDR2 YNNKEL (reference sequence). J lost 2 bases, V lost 4 bases, and 9 bases had no gene match. The CDR3 is 17 amino acids. The CDR3 DNA is TGTGCCAGCAGCCTACGTCGCAGCGGGGGGGCCACAGATACGCAGTATTTT. Translated, it gives CASSLRRSGGATDTQYF.

V and J are TRBV5-1 and TRBJ2-1; D not certain. The germline CDR1 and CDR2 sequences are SGHRS and YFSETQ. The CDR3 has 15 residues. V was clipped by 1 base and J by 1 base, with 9 bases between them. CDR3 sequence reads: CASSLSLQSYNEQFF. For the CDR3, the DNA is TGCGCCAGCAGCTTGTCCCTACAGTCCTACAATGAGCAGTTCTTC.

The chain joins TRBV5-1 to TRBJ1-3; 7 nucleotides line up with TRBD1. The V and J ends lost 2 bases and 4 bases, in that order; junction bases with no gene match: 3. The CDR3 covers 14 residues. In germline, CDR1 is SGHRS, CDR2 YFSETQ. Here the CDR3 DNA reads TGCGCCAGCAGCTTAACAGGGGAAGGAAACACCATATATTTT. This codes for CASSLTGEGNTIYF.

The chain uses TRBV7-9 and TRBJ2-2; D is possibly TRBD2 (7 bases). Trimming took 3 bases from V and 5 from J, leaving 13 bases between them. Germline CDR1 is SEHNR and CDR2 is FQNEAQ (reference sequence). The CDR3 runs 15 residues. CDR3 DNA: TGTGCCAGCAGCTTTCTACGGGGGGCAACCGGGGAGCTGTTTTTT. This gives the protein CASSFLRGATGELFF.

The CDR3 here is CASTSSGTGGWYTEAFF. The CDR3 region has the DNA TGTGCCAGCACTTCCTCCGGGACAGGGGGCTGGTACACTGAAGCTTTCTTT. The chain uses TRBV28 and TRBJ1-1, with 12 bases lining up with TRBD1. Germline V gene data show CDR1 as MDHEN and CDR2 as SYDVKM. J gave up 3 bases and V 7 bases, and 12 bases lay outside the gene matches. The CDR3 loop spans 17 amino acids.